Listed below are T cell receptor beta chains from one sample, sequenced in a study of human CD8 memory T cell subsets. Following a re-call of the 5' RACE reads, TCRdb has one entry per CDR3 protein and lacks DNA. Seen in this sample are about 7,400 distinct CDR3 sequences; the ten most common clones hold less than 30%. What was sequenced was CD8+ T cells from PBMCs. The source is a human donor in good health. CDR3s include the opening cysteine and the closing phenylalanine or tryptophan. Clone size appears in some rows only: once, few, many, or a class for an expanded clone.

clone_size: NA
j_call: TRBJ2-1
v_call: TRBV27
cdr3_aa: CASNYPGQEQFF

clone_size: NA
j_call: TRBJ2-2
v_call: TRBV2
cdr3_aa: CASIITNTGELFF

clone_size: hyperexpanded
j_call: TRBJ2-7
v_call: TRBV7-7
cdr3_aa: CASSLSTGVDEQYF

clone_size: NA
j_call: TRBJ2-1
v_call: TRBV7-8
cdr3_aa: CASSTTSGGANEQFF

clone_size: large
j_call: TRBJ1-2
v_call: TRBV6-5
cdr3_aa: CASSLTIDGEYYGYTF

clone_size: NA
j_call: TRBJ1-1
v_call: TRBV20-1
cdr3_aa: CSARGSMNTEAFF

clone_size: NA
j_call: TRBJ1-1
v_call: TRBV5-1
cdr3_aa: CASSNRERGNTEAFF

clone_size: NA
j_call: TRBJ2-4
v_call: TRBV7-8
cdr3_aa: CASSETGRQAKNIQYF

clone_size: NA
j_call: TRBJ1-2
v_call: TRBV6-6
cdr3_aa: CASLEGRSYGYTF

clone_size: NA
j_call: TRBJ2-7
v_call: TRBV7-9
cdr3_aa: CASSSNEVYEQYF

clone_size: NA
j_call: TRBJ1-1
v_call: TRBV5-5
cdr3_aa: CASSLAAYLNTEAFF

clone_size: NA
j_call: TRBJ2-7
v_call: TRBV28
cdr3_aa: CASSFGNYEQYF

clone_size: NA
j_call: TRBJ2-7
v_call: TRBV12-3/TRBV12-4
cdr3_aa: CASNPANSYEQYF

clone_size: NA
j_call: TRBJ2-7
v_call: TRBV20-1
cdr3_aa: CSGALSYEQYF

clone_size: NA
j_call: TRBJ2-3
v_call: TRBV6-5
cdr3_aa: CASSYSGGLTDTQYF

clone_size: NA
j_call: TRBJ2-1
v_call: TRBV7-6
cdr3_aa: CASSLGTSGTYNEQFF

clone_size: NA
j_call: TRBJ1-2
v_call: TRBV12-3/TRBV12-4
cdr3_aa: CASSLDRGYGYTF

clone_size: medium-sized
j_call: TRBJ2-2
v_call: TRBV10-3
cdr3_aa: CAISPDGENTGELFF

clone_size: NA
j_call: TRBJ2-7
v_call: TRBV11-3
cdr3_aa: CASSEGSSYEQYF

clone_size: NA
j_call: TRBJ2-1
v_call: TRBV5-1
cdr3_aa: CASSTGTSNHNEQFF

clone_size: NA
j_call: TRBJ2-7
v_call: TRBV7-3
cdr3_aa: CASSLGQGGYEQYF

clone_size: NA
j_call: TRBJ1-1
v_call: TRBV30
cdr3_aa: CASWDRGNTEAFF

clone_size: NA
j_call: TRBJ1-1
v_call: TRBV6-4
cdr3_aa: CARGQVNMNTEAFF

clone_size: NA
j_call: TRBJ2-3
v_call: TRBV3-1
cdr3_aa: CASSQRAGGLPDTQYF

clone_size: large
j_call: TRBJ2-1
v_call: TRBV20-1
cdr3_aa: CSADGLAPSYNEQFF

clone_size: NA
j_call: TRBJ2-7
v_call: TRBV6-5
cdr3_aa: CASSPGTGGFYEQYF

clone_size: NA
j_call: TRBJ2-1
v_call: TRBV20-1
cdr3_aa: CSARKDRGRYEQFF

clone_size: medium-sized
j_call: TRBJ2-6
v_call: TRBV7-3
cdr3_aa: CASSLGSGANVLTF

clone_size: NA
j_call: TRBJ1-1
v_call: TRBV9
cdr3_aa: CASSPEQGGEAFF

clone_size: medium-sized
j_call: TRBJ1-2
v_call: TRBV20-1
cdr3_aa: CSARDGNYGYTF

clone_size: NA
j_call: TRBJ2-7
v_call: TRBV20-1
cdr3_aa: CSARDPRSLFGGSYEQYF

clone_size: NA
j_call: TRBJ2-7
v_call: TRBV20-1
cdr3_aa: CSAPSEYEQYF

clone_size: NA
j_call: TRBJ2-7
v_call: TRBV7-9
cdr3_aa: CASSLETSFRLEQYF

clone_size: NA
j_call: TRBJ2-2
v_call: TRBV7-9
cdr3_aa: CASSWTGTSGELFF

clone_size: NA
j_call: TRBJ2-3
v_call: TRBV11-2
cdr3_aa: CASSSTSSGGYTDTQYF

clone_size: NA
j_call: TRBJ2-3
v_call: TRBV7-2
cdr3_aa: CASSFVGGALDTQYF

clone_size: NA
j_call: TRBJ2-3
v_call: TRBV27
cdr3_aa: CATRDLIRTDTQYF

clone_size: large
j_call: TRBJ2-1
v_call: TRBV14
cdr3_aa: CASSQGGDNNEQFF

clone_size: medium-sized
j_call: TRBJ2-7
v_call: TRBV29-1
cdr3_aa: CSVGGTGSSYEQYF

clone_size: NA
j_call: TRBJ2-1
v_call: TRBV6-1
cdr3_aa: CASSDLTRSYNEQFF

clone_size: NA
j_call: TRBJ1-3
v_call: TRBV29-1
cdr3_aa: CSVERQAKGNTIYF

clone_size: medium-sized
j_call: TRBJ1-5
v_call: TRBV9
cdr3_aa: CASSVGQYNQPQHF

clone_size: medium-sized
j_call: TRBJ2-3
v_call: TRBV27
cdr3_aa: CASSFGQADTQYF

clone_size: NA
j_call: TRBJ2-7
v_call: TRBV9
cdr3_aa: CASSPGGVGLHEQYF

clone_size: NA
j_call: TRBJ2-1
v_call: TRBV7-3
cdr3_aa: CASSPRPPSGSWEQFF

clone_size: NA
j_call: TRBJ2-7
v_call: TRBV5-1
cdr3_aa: CASSPGQGAPYEQYF

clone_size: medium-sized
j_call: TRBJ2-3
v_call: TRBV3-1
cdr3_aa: CASSQAGEREGPDTQYF

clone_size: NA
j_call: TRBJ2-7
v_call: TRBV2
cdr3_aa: CASSGTGTYEQYF

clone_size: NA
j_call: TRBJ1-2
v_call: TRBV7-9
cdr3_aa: CASSSGGGYYGYTF

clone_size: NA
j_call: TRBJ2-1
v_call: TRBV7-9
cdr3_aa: CASSLAGANEQFF

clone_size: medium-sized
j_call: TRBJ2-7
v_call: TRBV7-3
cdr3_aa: CASSLRAYEQYF

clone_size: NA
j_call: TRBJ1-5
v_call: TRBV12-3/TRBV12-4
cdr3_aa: CASRDPGTGGNQPQHF

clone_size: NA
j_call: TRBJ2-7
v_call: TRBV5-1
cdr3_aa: CASSLNAAYEQYF

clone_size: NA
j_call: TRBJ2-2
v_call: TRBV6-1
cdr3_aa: CATVIWTGELFF

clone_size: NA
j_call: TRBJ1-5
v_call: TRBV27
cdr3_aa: CASVPSAMGTTYQPQHF